These 27 T cell receptor beta chains were all obtained from the same sample, sequenced in a study of blood T cell repertoires in COVID-19. Clones were sequenced by immunoSEQ multiplex PCR, and TCRdb holds only the in-frame ones, with some missing. There are 55,000 to 85,000 clones in the sample; 90% occur only once, and 5% to 5.5% lies in the top ten. The specimen sequenced was peripheral blood. The receptor source for this set is a woman younger than 30 with acute or convalescent COVID-19.

The chain has TRBV19 and TRBJ1-1; 8 nucleotides align to TRBD1. V shed 6 bases, J shed 0 bases, and the junction held 3 bases outside the gene matches. There are 14 residues in the CDR3. CDR1 and CDR2 (germline): LNHDA, SQIVND (reference sequence). The CDR3: CASRGQVVNTEAFF. CDR3 DNA: TGTGCCAGTAGGGGACAGGTAGTGAACACTGAAGCTTTCTTT.

For this clone: The sample holds other DNA sequences that translate to the same CDR3. The genes are TRBV20-1 and TRBJ2-7; 7 positions agree with TRBD1. The CDR3 sequence is 11 residues long. The V and J ends lost 7 bases and 6 bases, in that order; junction bases with no gene match: 6. Germline lookup yields CDR1 DFQATT and CDR2 SNEGSKA (reference sequence). The CDR3 DNA reads as TGCAGTGTTAGCCCAGGGGGCGAGCAGTACTTC. Protein sequence: CSVSPGGEQYF.

V and J are TRBV28 and TRBJ1-5; TRBD1 matches 10 bases. CDR1 and CDR2 (germline): MDHEN, SYDVKM. V gave up 6 bases and J gave up 7 bases; unmatched junction bases: 9. The CDR3 consists of 15 residues. The CDR3 here is CASRTRDRGQQPQHF. The DNA of the CDR3 is TGTGCCAGCAGAACCCGGGACAGGGGTCAGCAGCCCCAGCATTTT.

The CDR3 nucleotides are TGTGCCAGCAGTTTAAGGGGGGACAGGCCGATTCGGTTCTTC. This gives the protein CASSLRGDRPIRFF. V gene TRBV27 combines with J gene TRBJ2-1, with 8 bases fitting TRBD1. Germline loops: CDR1 MNHEY, CDR2 SMNVEV (reference sequence). After removal of 2 bases from V and 15 bases from J, the junction contained 12 bases not matched to a gene. The CDR3 loop spans 14 amino acids.

V gene TRBV11-2 combines with J gene TRBJ2-2; TRBD1 matches at 7 bases. The V segment lost 5 bases and the J segment 7 bases; nucleotides outside the gene matches: 7. Germline loops: CDR1 SGHAT, CDR2 FQNNGV. The CDR3 has 14 amino acids. The CDR3 protein is CASSLGQSSGELFF. The CDR3 bases are TGTGCCAGCAGCCTGGGACAGAGTAGCGGGGAGCTGTTTTTT.

The chain couples TRBV12-3 or TRBV12-4 to TRBJ1-2; possibly TRBD1 for D (6 bases). The CDR3 covers 13 residues. The V end lost 7 bases, the J end lost 1 base, and 10 bases lay between the germline ends. In DNA form, the CDR3 reads TGTGCCAGCAATGCACAGGGTAACTATGGCTACACCTTC. Translating gives CASNAQGNYGYTF.

The chain employs TRBV6-5 and TRBJ2-3; the match to TRBD2 covers 8 bases. CDR3 length equals 15 residues. Germline V gene data show CDR1 as MNHEY and CDR2 as SVGAGI. Germline trimming cut 6 bases from V and 1 base from J; bases unmatched to any gene: 6. The CDR3 DNA sequence: TGTGCCAGCAGGTTAGCGGGGAGTGGCACAGATACGCAGTATTTT. It is translated as CASRLAGSGTDTQYF.

The V gene is TRBV29-1, the J gene TRBJ1-1; TRBD1 agrees at 8 bases. This CDR3 is 13 amino acids long. The trim removed 6 bases at V and 2 bases at J, leaving 5 bases unmatched. From germline, CDR1 is SQVTM and CDR2 ANQGSEA. CDR3 nucleotides: TGCAGCGTCCATGGACAGGGTAACACTGAAGCTTTCTTT. Its protein product is CSVHGQGNTEAFF.

This chain joins TRBV5-8 and TRBJ2-7, with D possibly TRBD1 on 7 matching bases. Per germline, CDR1 SGHTS and CDR2 YDEGEE. V lost 4 bases, J lost 2 bases, and 19 bases lay in between. The CDR3 loop spans 16 amino acids. CDR3 residues: CASSPTRGRGAYEQYF. Written as DNA, the CDR3 is TGTGCCAGCAGCCCGACTAGGGGGCGCGGGGCCTACGAGCAGTACTTC.

In this sample, this clone turned up once. This CDR3 reads CASSANPDREEETQYF. The CDR3 DNA follows: TGTGCCAGCAGTGCAAACCCAGACAGGGAGGAAGAGACCCAGTACTTC. V is TRBV25-1 and J is TRBJ2-5; maybe TRBD1 (7 bases). V was pared by 4 bases and J by 3 bases, with 18 bases between. This CDR3 contains 16 residues. Germline V gene data show CDR1 as MGHDK and CDR2 as SYGVNS.

The J gene is TRBJ2-3, the V gene TRBV10-2, with 10 bases matching TRBD2. The length of the CDR3 is 16 residues. Germline lookup yields CDR1 WSHSY and CDR2 SAAADI. V shed 4 bases, J shed 5 bases, and the junction held 9 bases outside the gene matches. The CDR3 reads CASSGGAGGLKDTQYF. The CDR3 DNA follows: TGCGCCAGCAGTGGGGGAGCGGGGGGGCTGAAAGATACGCAGTATTTT.

The J gene is TRBJ1-2, the V gene TRBV19; 9 positions agree with TRBD1. The CDR3 has 14 residues. From germline, CDR1 is LNHDA and CDR2 SQIVND (reference sequence). V lost 5 bases to trimming and J lost 1 base; unmatched junction nucleotides: 2. The CDR3 DNA reads TGTGCCAGTAGTCCGGACAGGGGTAACTATGGCTACACCTTC. It encodes CASSPDRGNYGYTF.

The rearrangement links TRBV7-9 to TRBJ1-1; TRBD1 matches 7 bases. The germline gives CDR1 SEHNR, CDR2 FQNEAQ (reference sequence). The trim removed 3 bases at V and 8 bases at J, leaving 6 bases unmatched. This CDR3 region has 13 residues. CDR3 sequence: CASSFRGPGEAFF. The DNA of the CDR3 is TGTGCCAGCAGCTTTAGGGGGCCAGGGGAAGCTTTCTTT.

V and J are TRBV14 and TRBJ1-2; D is ambiguous. The CDR3 runs to 12 residues. V was pared by 1 base and J by 8 bases, with 8 bases between. Germline CDR1 SGHDN, CDR2 FVKESK. CDR3 protein: CASSQGIQGYTF. The CDR3, as DNA: TGTGCCAGCAGCCAAGGAATTCAGGGCTACACCTTC. Supplemented by reference TRBV14 and TRBJ1-2, the full variable domain reads EAGVTQFPSHSVIEKGQTVTLRCDPISGHDNLYWYRRVMGKEIKFLLHFVKESKQDESGMPNNRFLAERTGGTYSTLKVQPAELEDSGVYFCASSQGIQGYTFGSGTRLTVV.

This chain joins TRBV7-8 and TRBJ2-3; 13 bases are a match to TRBD2. The CDR3 contains 15 residues. Losses at the gene ends were 5 bases for V and 5 bases for J; bases not matched to a gene: 4. Germline values: CDR1 SGHVS, CDR2 FQNEAQ. The CDR3 DNA follows: TGTGCCAGCAGCCGGAGGACTAGCGGGGGAGATACGCAGTATTTT. Translating it yields CASSRRTSGGDTQYF.

The V call is TRBV30, the J call TRBJ1-1; no clear D gene. Germline CDR1 and CDR2: GTSNPN and SVGIG (reference sequence). V lost 0 bases and J 0 bases, leaving 11 bases between the germline ends. This CDR3 has 15 amino acids. Here the CDR3 reads CAWSVLQEMNTEAFF. CDR3 coding DNA: TGTGCCTGGAGTGTACTTCAGGAAATGAACACTGAAGCTTTCTTT.

J is TRBJ1-1 and V is TRBV30; D might be TRBD1 (6 bases). Germline V gene data show CDR1 as GTSNPN and CDR2 as SVGIG (reference sequence). This CDR3 region has 12 residues. V lost 0 bases, J lost 10 bases, and 12 bases lay in between. In DNA form, the CDR3 reads TGTGCCTGGAGTGTACGCGGGGGCGTAGCTTTCTTT. It yields the protein CAWSVRGGVAFF.

The chain couples TRBV7-9 to TRBJ2-1; 11 positions agree with TRBD2. This CDR3 region has 18 residues. The V and J ends lost 5 bases and 1 base, in that order; junction bases with no gene match: 10. Germline V gene data show CDR1 as SEHNR and CDR2 as FQNEAQ (reference sequence). The CDR3 DNA is TGTGCCAGCAGCGAGTCCGGGACTAGCGGTCGGTCCTACAATGAGCAGTTCTTC. Translation: CASSESGTSGRSYNEQFF.

The V call is TRBV4-3, the J call TRBJ2-5; possibly TRBD2 for D (5 bases). V lost 2 bases, J lost 7 bases, and 17 bases lay in between. This CDR3 is 15 amino acids long. In germline, CDR1 is LGHNA, CDR2 YSLEER. The CDR3 loop is CASSQSSRSRGTQYF. DNA of the CDR3: TGCGCCAGCAGCCAATCAAGTAGGTCCCGGGGGACCCAGTACTTC.

The CDR3 protein is CAWSRGGFSGNTIYF. CDR3 bases: TGTGCCTGGAGCAGGGGAGGGTTTTCTGGAAACACCATATATTTT. V is TRBV30 and J is TRBJ1-3; the D gene is possibly TRBD1 (6 bases). Trimming pared 3 bases from V and 1 base from J, leaving 13 bases between. The CDR3 length is 15 residues. In germline, CDR1 is GTSNPN, CDR2 SVGIG (reference sequence).

J is TRBJ2-2 and V is TRBV9; 10 bases match TRBD2. Germline CDR1 SGDLS, CDR2 YYNGEE. The CDR3 is 16 residues long. Losses at the gene ends were 3 bases for V and 5 bases for J; bases not matched to a gene: 7. The chain's CDR3 is CASSAPGLAQTGELFF. CDR3 DNA sequence: TGTGCCAGCAGCGCCCCGGGACTAGCGCAAACCGGGGAGCTGTTTTTT. Filled out from reference TRBV9 and TRBJ2-2, the complete variable domain reads DSGVTQTPKHLITATGQRVTLRCSPRSGDLSVYWYQQSLDQGLQFLIQYYNGEERAKGNILERFSAQQFPDLHSELNLSSLELGDSALYFCASSAPGLAQTGELFFGEGSRLTVL.

J is TRBJ2-1 and V is TRBV2; TRBD2 aligns across 11 bases. The germline V gene has CDR1 SNHLY and CDR2 FYNNEI. The CDR3 is 15 residues long. V dropped 6 bases and J dropped 5; count of bases not matched to a gene: 6. CDR3 sequence (DNA): TGTGCCAGCAGACCTTTAGCGGGGGGGCACAATGAGCAGTTCTTC. The encoded protein is CASRPLAGGHNEQFF.

The V and J genes are TRBV5-6 and TRBJ2-7, with 10 bases lining up with TRBD2. The CDR3 has 14 amino acids. V was clipped by 5 bases and J by 6 bases; unmatched bases: 8. The germline gives CDR1 SGHDT, CDR2 YYEEEE. CDR3 region: CASRQRGGRREQYF. CDR3 coding DNA: TGTGCCAGCAGACAGCGGGGGGGCCGCCGCGAGCAGTACTTC. The full variable domain, with the rest looked up from reference TRBV5-6 and TRBJ2-7, is DAGVTQSPTHLIKTRGQQVTLRCSPKSGHDTVSWYQQALGQGPQFIFQYYEEEERQRGNFPDRFSGHQFPNYSSELNVNALLLGDSALYLCASRQRGGRREQYFGPGTRLTVT.

This chain links TRBV30 with TRBJ1-2; no reliable D call. This CDR3 region has 12 residues. Between the trimmed V and J ends, which lost 2 bases and 1 base, there was a span of 5 bases. The germline gives CDR1 GTSNPN, CDR2 SVGIG (reference sequence). Written as DNA, the CDR3 is TGTGCCTGGAGTCCAGTTAACTATGGCTACACCTTC. Protein: CAWSPVNYGYTF.

This clone was seen a single time. The V call is TRBV30, the J call TRBJ1-1; D is unclear. V shed 0 bases and J shed 8 bases, with 10 bases lying between them. The CDR3 spans 12 residues. In germline, CDR1 is GTSNPN, CDR2 SVGIG (reference sequence). The CDR3 loop reads CAWSVSETEAFF. The CDR3 DNA follows: TGTGCCTGGAGTGTTTCGGAGACCGAAGCTTTCTTT.

The chain joins TRBV5-5 to TRBJ2-7; tentatively, D is TRBD1 (6 bases). The CDR3 runs to 15 residues. V was clipped by 4 bases and J by 0 bases, with 14 bases between them. Looked up from germline, CDR1 is SGHKS and CDR2 is YYEKEE (reference sequence). The CDR3 sequence: CASSHDRTLSYEQYF. The CDR3 nucleotides read TGTGCCAGCAGCCACGACAGGACGCTCTCCTACGAGCAGTACTTC. Based on the CDR3 plus reference TRBV5-5 and TRBJ2-7, the full variable domain is DAGVTQSPTHLIKTRGQQVTLRCSPISGHKSVSWYQQVLGQGPQFIFQYYEKEERGRGNFPDRFSARQFPNYSSELNVNALLLGDSALYLCASSHDRTLSYEQYFGPGTRLTVT.

The chain links TRBV5-5 to TRBJ2-7, with D tentatively TRBD1 (5 bases). There are 14 residues in the CDR3. Per the germline V gene, CDR1 is SGHKS and CDR2 is YYEKEE (reference sequence). Trimming cost V 4 bases and J 7 bases, with 18 bases left between them. In DNA, the CDR3 is TGTGCCAGCAGCCCAGGCAGGGATCGGCCGGAGCAGTACTTC. It codes for CASSPGRDRPEQYF.